A single sample is the source of the 27 T cell receptor beta chains below, sequenced in a study of cytomegalovirus exposure and HLA in healthy donors (dated by TCRdb to 2016 to 2017). Library creation used the immunoSEQ multiplex PCR assay. For the multiplex PCR, a mixture combining 60 forward primers for TCR Vbeta segments and 13 reverse primers for TCR Jbeta segments was used. TCRdb took over this immuneACCESS table, retaining in-frame rearrangements with V and J assigned. Such tables are incomplete; in checked studies, under half of the missing clones stem from an unresolved V gene, and the remainder is unexplained. Across this sample there are about 190,000 clones, with around 85% seen only once. Approximately 3.9% of the sample comes from the top ten. Specimen: PBMCs. These receptors were obtained from a middle-aged man in good health and CMV-seronegative.

CDR3 residues: CASSLQGGRSGNTIYF. Written as DNA, the CDR3 is TGTGCCAGCAGCCTTCAGGGGGGCCGCTCTGGAAACACCATATATTTT. This chain joins TRBV7-2 and TRBJ1-3, with 7 bases matching TRBD1. The CDR3 is made up of 16 amino acids. The V gene's germline CDR1 is SGHTA and CDR2 FQGNSA. The J segment lost 0 bases and the V segment lost 5 bases, leaving 7 bases of the junction unmatched.

The chain recombines TRBV7-6 with TRBJ2-3, with 7 bases matching TRBD1. CDR1 is SGHVS, CDR2 FNYEAQ, per germline. Trimming at V came to 1 base and at J to 0 bases, leaving 7 bases not matched to a gene. This CDR3 has 17 amino acids. In DNA form, the CDR3 reads TGTGCCAGCAGCTTAGTTGGGACAGAGAGTAGCACAGATACGCAGTATTTT. Translating gives CASSLVGTESSTDTQYF.

The chain carries TRBV19 and TRBJ2-1; D is perhaps TRBD1 (5 bases). The V end was cut by 3 bases, the J end by 6 bases, with 9 bases between. Germline V lookup: CDR1 LNHDA, CDR2 SQIVND (reference sequence). The CDR3 has 13 residues. DNA for the CDR3: TGTGCCAGTAGTATCGGCAGGGTCAATGAGCAGTTCTTC. Amino acids: CASSIGRVNEQFF. Filled out from reference TRBV19 and TRBJ2-1, the complete variable domain reads DGGITQSPKYLFRKEGQNVTLSCEQNLNHDAMYWYRQDPGQGLRLIYYSQIVNDFQKGDIAEGYSVSREKKESFPLTVTSAQKNPTAFYLCASSIGRVNEQFFGPGTRLTVL.

V is TRBV7-2 and J is TRBJ1-5, with D possibly being TRBD1 (5 bases). CDR1 and CDR2 from the germline V gene are SGHTA and FQGNSA. The CDR3 length is 14 residues. Between the trimmed V and J ends, which lost 3 bases and 6 bases, there was a span of 12 bases. CDR3 protein: CASSFGGGSQPQHF. The CDR3 DNA is TGTGCCAGCAGCTTCGGCGGGGGGAGTCAGCCCCAGCATTTT.

The chain links TRBV4-1 to TRBJ2-1, with 8 bases fitting TRBD1. Germline CDR1 and CDR2: MGHRA and YSYEKL. With V trimmed by 4 bases and J by 5 bases, 4 bases remained unmatched. This CDR3 has 14 residues. For the CDR3, the DNA is TGCGCCAGCAGCCCGACAGGGGTAAACAATGAGCAGTTCTTC. It yields the protein CASSPTGVNNEQFF.

The chain employs TRBV7-2 and TRBJ2-5, with 10 nucleotides matching TRBD2. Trimming removed 5 bases from V and 6 bases from J; junction bases left unmatched: 9. The CDR3 contains 15 residues. Germline loops: CDR1 SGHTA, CDR2 FQGNSA. The CDR3 protein is CASSPSGGAGQTQYF. DNA of the CDR3: TGTGCCAGCAGCCCCAGCGGGGGGGCCGGGCAGACCCAGTACTTC.

V usage is TRBV4-3 and J usage is TRBJ2-1, with TRBD1 matching 10 bases. This CDR3 contains 13 residues. The germline V gene has CDR1 LGHNA and CDR2 YSLEER. J gave up 11 bases and V 3 bases, and 4 bases lay outside the gene matches. CDR3 protein: CASSQEDRGKQFF. In nucleotides, the CDR3 is TGCGCCAGCAGCCAGGAGGACAGGGGGAAGCAGTTCTTC.

In DNA, the CDR3 is TGTGCCAGCAGCTTGGATAGCGGGGGGGCCGCCGGGGAGCTGTTTTTT. This codes for CASSLDSGGAAGELFF. The chain couples TRBV5-4 to TRBJ2-2; the match to TRBD2 covers 11 bases. J lost 6 bases, V lost 0 bases, and 4 bases had no gene match. CDR1 and CDR2 from the germline V gene are SGHNT and YYREEE (reference sequence). The CDR3 length is 16 residues.

The sample holds one count of this clone. At one of its ends the junction is not consistent with the germline gene, which may arise from a read error. The chain uses TRBV7-9 and TRBJ1-2; D unresolved. This CDR3 is built from 12 residues. Germline V lookup: CDR1 SEHNR, CDR2 FQNEAQ (reference sequence). The CDR3: CSSHRVSDGYTF. The CDR3 DNA reads as TGTTCCAGCCACAGAGTCTCTGATGGCTACACCTTC.

Only a few counts were recorded for this clone. This sequence joins TRBV11-3 and TRBJ1-1; tentative D call: TRBD1 (6 bases). The CDR3 contains 15 residues. Trimming shortened V by 1 base and J by 3 bases, and 12 bases separated the two germline ends. CDR1 and CDR2 from the germline V gene are SGHNT and YENEEA. CDR3 amino acids: CASSLGIGGHTEAFF. For the CDR3, the DNA is TGTGCCAGCAGCTTAGGAATAGGGGGACACACTGAAGCTTTCTTT. The full variable domain, completed using reference TRBV11-3 and TRBJ1-1, is EAGVVQSPRYKIIEKKQPVAFWCNPISGHNTLYWYLQNLGQGPELLIRYENEEAVDDSQLPKDRFSAERLKGVDSTLKIQPAELGDSAVYLCASSLGIGGHTEAFFGQGTRLTVV.

The V and J genes are TRBV18 and TRBJ2-3; D gene uncertain. V shed 4 bases and J shed 0 bases, with 8 bases lying between them. The germline CDR1 and CDR2 sequences are KGHSH and LQKENI. There are 14 residues in the CDR3. CDR3 amino acids: CASSLLASTDTQYF. The CDR3 nucleotides are TGTGCCAGCTCACTTCTGGCTAGCACAGATACGCAGTATTTT.

The chain is built from TRBV10-1 and TRBJ1-1, with a possible D match to TRBD1 (6 bases). Germline CDR1 and CDR2: WNHNN and SYGVQD (reference sequence). Trimming left V 11 bases short and J 2 bases short, with 15 bases between. The CDR3 sequence is 13 residues long. CDR3 in amino acids: CAGEGGPNTEAFF. In DNA, the CDR3 is TGCGCCGGAGAGGGGGGGCCCAACACTGAAGCTTTCTTT.

The chain carries TRBV14 and TRBJ2-2, with D perhaps TRBD2 (6 bases). The V end lost 4 bases, the J end lost 7 bases, and 19 bases lay between the germline ends. This CDR3 is 16 amino acids long. Germline V gene lookup returns CDR1 SGHDN and CDR2 FVKESK. CDR3 nucleotides: TGTGCCAGCAGCCCCGGGGGACCTTTAGTCTTCGGGGAGCTGTTTTTT. This translates into CASSPGGPLVFGELFF.

The sample holds a few counts of this clone. This chain connects TRBV10-1 to TRBJ2-2, with 8 bases aligning to TRBD2. V lost 7 bases and J lost 6; bases outside the gene matches: 13. Looked up from germline, CDR1 is WNHNN and CDR2 is SYGVQD (reference sequence). This CDR3 region has 16 residues. CDR3 nucleotide sequence: TGCGCCAGCAATGACGGGGGGGCCCGTGGCGCCGGGGAGCTGTTTTTT. Amino acids: CASNDGGARGAGELFF.

CDR3 loop: CASSASGAHTGELFF. The CDR3 DNA is TGTGCCAGCAGCGCTAGCGGGGCCCACACCGGGGAGCTGTTTTTT. The chain is built from TRBV11-1 and TRBJ2-2, with 9 bases identical to TRBD2. The CDR3 runs 15 residues. The germline V gene encodes CDR1 SGHAT and CDR2 FQDESV (reference sequence). V gave up 5 bases and J gave up 3 bases; unmatched junction bases: 4. The variable domain in full, with the rest retrieved from reference TRBV11-1 and TRBJ2-2, is EAEVAQSPRYKITEKSQAVAFWCDPISGHATLYWYRQILGQGPELLVQFQDESVVDDSQLPKDRFSAERLKGVDSTLKIQPAELGDSAMYLCASSASGAHTGELFFGEGSRLTVL.

The chain carries TRBV7-2 and TRBJ2-6; D not resolved. The germline V and J ends were trimmed by 5 bases and 0 bases, with 8 bases remaining between them. This CDR3 comprises 15 residues. Per germline, CDR1 SGHTA and CDR2 FQGNSA. The CDR3 DNA reads TGTGCCAGCAGCCAACTAAACTCTGGGGCCAACGTCCTGACTTTC. This translates into CASSQLNSGANVLTF.

The CDR3 nucleotides are TGTGCCAGTAGCGAGACAATGCAGGGAGGCTATGGCTACACCTTC. Its protein product is CASSETMQGGYGYTF. The V and J genes are TRBV19 and TRBJ1-2, with D maybe TRBD1 (5 bases). The CDR3 has 15 residues. CDR1 and CDR2 (germline): LNHDA, SQIVND (reference sequence). V lost 6 bases to trimming and J lost 4 bases, with 18 bases between them.

The rearrangement uses TRBV5-6 and TRBJ1-1; 10 bases match TRBD1. The CDR3 has 14 residues. J was trimmed by 6 bases and V by 4 bases; bases with no gene match: 6. CDR1 is SGHDT and CDR2 is YYEEEE in the germline V gene. CDR3 bases: TGTGCCAGCAGCGAGGACAGGGGGTCCTCTGAAGCTTTCTTT. Translating it yields CASSEDRGSSEAFF.

V is TRBV5-4 and J is TRBJ2-3, with 11 nucleotides matching TRBD2. Germline V gives CDR1 SGHNT, CDR2 YYREEE (reference sequence). The CDR3 runs 16 residues. With 4 bases clipped from V and 5 bases from J, the junction kept 9 bases outside the gene matches. The CDR3 is CASSTRLAGSIDTQYF. CDR3 coding DNA: TGTGCCAGCAGCACGAGACTAGCGGGGAGTATAGATACGCAGTATTTT.

The gene calls are TRBV5-1 and TRBJ1-1; 11 bases agree with TRBD1. Trimming cost V 4 bases and J 1 base; bases outside gene matches: 9. CDR3 length equals 17 residues. Germline V CDR1 and CDR2: SGHRS, YFSETQ. For the CDR3, the DNA is TGCGCCAGCAGCCAACGGGACAGGGGGGGAAGGAACACTGAAGCTTTCTTT. Residues: CASSQRDRGGRNTEAFF.

The V call is TRBV5-1, the J call TRBJ2-1, with 7 bases that match TRBD1. Trimming cost V 3 bases and J 7 bases; bases outside gene matches: 4. The CDR3 extends over 13 amino acids. Germline lookup yields CDR1 SGHRS and CDR2 YFSETQ. The CDR3 DNA reads as TGCGCCAGCAGCTGGGACAGTTGGAATGAGCAGTTCTTC. Translating it yields CASSWDSWNEQFF.

This rearrangement joins TRBV7-2 to TRBJ1-2, with D unresolved. CDR1 is SGHTA, CDR2 FQGNSA, per germline. The length of the CDR3 is 12 residues. V was shortened by 3 bases and J by 4 bases, with 6 bases between the two germline ends. As DNA, the CDR3 is TGTGCCAGCAGCTTTACACCCTATGGCTACACCTTC. This encodes CASSFTPYGYTF.

The CDR3 DNA reads TGTGCCAGCAGTTTTGGGGACAGCTCCTACGAGCAGTACTTC. It specifies CASSFGDSSYEQYF. The chain recombines TRBV27 with TRBJ2-7; the match to TRBD1 covers 7 bases. The CDR3 is 14 amino acids. Unmatched junction bases numbered 2, after V lost 3 bases and J lost 0 bases. CDR1 is MNHEY and CDR2 is SMNVEV in the germline V gene (reference sequence).

V usage is TRBV5-4 and J usage is TRBJ1-6, with TRBD1 matching 9 bases. V shed 3 bases and J 10 bases; nucleotides not matched to a gene: 5. The length of the CDR3 is 14 residues. The germline CDR1 and CDR2 sequences are SGHNT and YYREEE (reference sequence). The CDR3 DNA sequence: TGTGCCAGCAGCTCACAGGGGGCAGGATCACCCCTCCACTTT. Protein: CASSSQGAGSPLHF. The full variable domain, rest sourced from reference TRBV5-4 and TRBJ1-6, is ETGVTQSPTHLIKTRGQQVTLRCSSQSGHNTVSWYQQALGQGPQFIFQYYREEENGRGNFPPRFSGLQFPNYSSELNVNALELDDSALYLCASSSQGAGSPLHFGNGTRLTVT.

The genes are TRBV9 and TRBJ1-6; TRBD1 agrees at 9 bases. The junction had 6 bases not matched to a gene; V was cut back by 3 bases and J by 8 bases. Looked up from germline, CDR1 is SGDLS and CDR2 is YYNGEE. The CDR3 extends over 15 amino acids. CDR3 in DNA: TGTGCCAGCAGCGCTCTACAGGGGGCCTATTCACCCCTCCACTTT. This encodes CASSALQGAYSPLHF.

The CDR3 DNA reads TGTGCCAGCAGCTCTCGGGAGGGCGCTGGACGATTCCGGGAGCTGTTTTTT. Translation: CASSSREGAGRFRELFF. The rearrangement links TRBV7-9 to TRBJ2-2; TRBD2 matches at 8 bases. The CDR3 is 17 amino acids. The junction had 16 bases not matched to a gene; V was cut back by 4 bases and J by 9 bases. Germline loops: CDR1 SEHNR, CDR2 FQNEAQ (reference sequence).

This rearrangement joins TRBV7-2 to TRBJ1-2; tentatively, D is TRBD1 (5 bases). Trimming stripped 5 bases from V and 0 bases from J, with 10 bases between. CDR3 length: 14 amino acids. From germline, CDR1 is SGHTA and CDR2 FQGNSA. CDR3 DNA sequence: TGTGCCAGCAGCCCAAGACAGACTAACTATGGCTACACCTTC. This codes for CASSPRQTNYGYTF.